This TCR beta chain was retrieved from a study of T cell responses to AZD1222 COVID-19 vaccine. The wider study: Second-dose recipients at about 4 or about 12 weeks were treated as one pooled group. Study-wide results and limits: Distributed over spike, vaccine-associated CD4 TCRs predominated at 160-218 and 743-854. Seropositive AZD1222 recipients at baseline numbered only 5 to 7. White British ancestry dominated among donors, who included more females, and clonal diversity was possibly underestimated.

A word on this clone: Its specificity is not known.

Profiling relied on immunoSEQ multiplex PCR, and the TCRdb table lists in-frame clones only, not all of them. Among about 120,000 clones listed, 90% to 95% were seen once. The CDR3 is 15 residues long. V lost 0 bases to trimming and J lost 9 bases; unmatched junction nucleotides: 2. Per germline, CDR1 KGHSH and CDR2 LQKENI. The chain links TRBV18 to TRBJ2-2, with 12 bases that match TRBD1. The material was peripheral blood, obtained on day 0 of AZD1222 vaccination. This sequence originates from an adult in good health. CDR3 amino acids: CASSPPGTGGRELFF. In nucleotides, the CDR3 is TGTGCCAGCTCACCACCCGGGACAGGGGGCCGGGAGCTGTTTTTT.